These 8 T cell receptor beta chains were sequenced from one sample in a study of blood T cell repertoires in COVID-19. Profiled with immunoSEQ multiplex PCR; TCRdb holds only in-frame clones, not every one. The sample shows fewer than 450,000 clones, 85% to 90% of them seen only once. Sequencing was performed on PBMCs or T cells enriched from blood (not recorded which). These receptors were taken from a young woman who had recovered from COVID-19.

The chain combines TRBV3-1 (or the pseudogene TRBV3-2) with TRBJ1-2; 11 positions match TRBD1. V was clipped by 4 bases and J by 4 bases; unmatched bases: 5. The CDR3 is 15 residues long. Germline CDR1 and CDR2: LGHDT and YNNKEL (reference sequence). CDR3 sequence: CASSLGTGGAYGYTF. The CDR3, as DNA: TGTGCCAGCAGCCTAGGGACAGGGGGAGCCTATGGCTACACCTTC.

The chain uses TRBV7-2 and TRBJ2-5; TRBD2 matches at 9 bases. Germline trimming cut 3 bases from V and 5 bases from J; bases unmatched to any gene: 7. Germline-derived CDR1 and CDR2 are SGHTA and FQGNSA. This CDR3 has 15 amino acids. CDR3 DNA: TGTGCCAGCAGCTTTTCGGTTAGCGGGGGTGAGACCCAGTACTTC. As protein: CASSFSVSGGETQYF.

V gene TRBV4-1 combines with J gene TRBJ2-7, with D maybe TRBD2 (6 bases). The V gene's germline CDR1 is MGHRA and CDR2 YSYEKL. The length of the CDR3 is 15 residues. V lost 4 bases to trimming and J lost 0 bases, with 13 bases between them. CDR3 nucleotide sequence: TGCGCCAGCAGCCCCTTAGCGGTTAGCTCCTACGAGCAGTACTTC. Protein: CASSPLAVSSYEQYF.

CDR3 DNA sequence: TGTGCCTGGAGCCCGGGGTCCGATGAGCAGTTCTTC. Translation: CAWSPGSDEQFF. The chain employs TRBV30 and TRBJ2-1, with a tentative D call TRBD2 (5 bases). V lost 3 bases and J lost 8, with 11 bases in between. The CDR3 length is 12 residues. Germline V gives CDR1 GTSNPN, CDR2 SVGIG (reference sequence). The whole variable domain, remainder taken from reference TRBV30 and TRBJ2-1, is SQTIHQWPATLVQPVGSPLSLECTVEGTSNPNLYWYRQAAGRGLQLLFYSVGIGQISSEVPQNLSASRPQDRQFILSSKKLLLSDSGFYLCAWSPGSDEQFFGPGTRLTVL.

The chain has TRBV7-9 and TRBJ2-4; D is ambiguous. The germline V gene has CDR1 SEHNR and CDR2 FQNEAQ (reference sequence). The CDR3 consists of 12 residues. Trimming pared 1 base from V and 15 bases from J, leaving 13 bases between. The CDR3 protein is CASSLVQDKWYF. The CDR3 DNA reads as TGTGCCAGCAGCTTAGTCCAGGATAAGTGGTACTTC.

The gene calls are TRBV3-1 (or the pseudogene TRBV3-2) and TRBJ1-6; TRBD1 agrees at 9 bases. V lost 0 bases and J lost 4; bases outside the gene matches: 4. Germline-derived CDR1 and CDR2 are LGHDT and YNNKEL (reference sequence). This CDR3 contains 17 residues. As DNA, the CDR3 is TGTGCCAGCAGCCAAGATCGGACAGGGGCTTATAATTCACCCCTCCACTTT. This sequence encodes CASSQDRTGAYNSPLHF.

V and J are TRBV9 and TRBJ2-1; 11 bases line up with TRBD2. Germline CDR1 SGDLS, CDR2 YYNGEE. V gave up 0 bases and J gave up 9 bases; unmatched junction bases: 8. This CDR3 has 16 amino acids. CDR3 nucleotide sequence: TGTGCCAGCAGCGTAGCGTCTAGCGGGGGGAAAGGTGAGCAGTTCTTC. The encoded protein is CASSVASSGGKGEQFF.

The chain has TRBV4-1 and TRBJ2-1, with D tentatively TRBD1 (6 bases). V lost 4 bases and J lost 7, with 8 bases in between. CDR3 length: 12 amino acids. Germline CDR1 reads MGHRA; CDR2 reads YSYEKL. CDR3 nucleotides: TGCGCCAGCAGCCTCAGGGGAAATGAGCAGTTCTTC. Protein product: CASSLRGNEQFF.